Each of the 19 T cell receptor beta chains below was sequenced from the same sample in a study of identical twins. Via MiXCR, TCRdb re-called the 5' RACE reads, giving one row per CDR3 protein. Among 200,000 to 250,000 distinct CDR3 sequences, around 8.1% were seen once, and the ten largest hold 1.5% to 2.5%. These data also formed part of another study, on yellow fever vaccine responses in identical twins.

The source material was memory (CD45RO+) T cells sorted from blood. The receptor source for this set is a woman under 30 in good health.

This clonotype was seen repeatedly, ten times or more. This chain joins TRBV5-1 and TRBJ2-5; 8 nucleotides align to TRBD2. Trimming removed 1 base from V and 5 bases from J; junction bases left unmatched: 4. This CDR3 is 14 amino acids long. Germline V gene data show CDR1 as SGHRS and CDR2 as YFSETQ. CDR3 nucleotide sequence: TGCGCCAGCAGCTTGATTACGGGGGGGGAGACCCAGTACTTC. Its translation is CASSLITGGETQYF.

This clonotype has a handful of counts. This chain joins TRBV12-3 or TRBV12-4 and TRBJ2-7, with D possibly being TRBD1 (6 bases). The CDR3 has 13 amino acids. V was pared by 3 bases and J by 3 bases, with 9 bases between. DNA of the CDR3: TGTGCCAGCAGTTTGCAGGGGCACTACGAGCAGTACTTC. Its protein product is CASSLQGHYEQYF.

This chain uses TRBV25-1 with TRBJ2-5; D remains unclear. Germline values: CDR1 MGHDK, CDR2 SYGVNS. The CDR3 is made up of 13 amino acids. The germline V and J ends were trimmed by 3 bases and 5 bases, with 10 bases remaining between them. The CDR3 nucleotides read TGTGCCAGCAGTGAGCACCTCGGGGAGACCCAGTACTTC. As protein: CASSEHLGETQYF.

The genes are TRBV18 and TRBJ1-1; possible D gene TRBD1, 5 bases. Deletions cut 2 bases from V and 4 bases from J, with 11 bases between. There are 14 residues in the CDR3. CDR1 and CDR2 from the germline V gene are KGHSH and LQKENI. The CDR3 coding sequence is TGTGCCAGCTCACCATCAGGGAGGACCACTGAAGCTTTCTTT. Protein sequence: CASSPSGRTTEAFF.

This clonotype was found once. The chain joins TRBV20-1 to TRBJ2-2, with 7 bases aligning to TRBD2. This CDR3 comprises 16 residues. Trimming at V came to 0 bases and at J to 0 bases, leaving 4 bases not matched to a gene. Germline lookup yields CDR1 DFQATT and CDR2 SNEGSKA (reference sequence). The CDR3 bases are TGCAGTGCTAGAGATTACCTAGCGGCGAACACCGGGGAGCTGTTTTTT. Its protein is CSARDYLAANTGELFF.

This clonotype has a count of ten or more. The chain carries TRBV20-1 and TRBJ2-7, with unresolved D. CDR3 length: 12 amino acids. Germline-derived CDR1 and CDR2 are DFQATT and SNEGSKA (reference sequence). Trimming took 5 bases from V and 2 from J, leaving 10 bases between them. The CDR3 coding sequence is TGCAGTGCTCAGGACGGAGCCTACGAGCAGTACTTC. This codes for CSAQDGAYEQYF.

This clonotype has more than one count but fewer than ten. The chain employs TRBV27 and TRBJ1-6; 10 bases agree with TRBD1. The CDR3 is made up of 17 amino acids. V shed 4 bases, J shed 4 bases, and the junction held 7 bases outside the gene matches. Germline V gene data show CDR1 as MNHEY and CDR2 as SMNVEV (reference sequence). DNA for the CDR3: TGTGCCAGCAGTTACCGGGACAGGGGCTCATATAATTCACCCCTCCACTTT. Amino acids: CASSYRDRGSYNSPLHF.

The rearrangement links TRBV11-3 to TRBJ2-1, with D uncertain. This CDR3 has 15 amino acids. Looked up from germline, CDR1 is SGHNT and CDR2 is YENEEA. The V end was cut by 5 bases, the J end by 0 bases, with 11 bases between. This chain's CDR3 is CASSPEMSSYNEQFF. The CDR3 DNA reads as TGTGCCAGCAGCCCCGAGATGAGCTCCTACAATGAGCAGTTCTTC.

In this sample, this clonotype turned up a few times. The V call is TRBV7-2, the J call TRBJ2-5; TRBD2 matches 11 bases. Germline CDR1 reads SGHTA; CDR2 reads FQGNSA. Unmatched junction bases numbered 11, after V lost 9 bases and J lost 5 bases. This CDR3 region has 15 residues. The CDR3 here is CASGTSGSGRETQYF. The CDR3 nucleotides read TGTGCCAGTGGTACTAGCGGGAGCGGGAGGGAGACCCAGTACTTC.

The sample holds a few counts of this clonotype. This chain links TRBV2 with TRBJ2-1, with D possibly TRBD2 on 6 matching bases. Germline loops: CDR1 SNHLY, CDR2 FYNNEI. Trimming cost V 3 bases and J 7 bases, with 13 bases left between them. CDR3 length equals 14 residues. This CDR3 reads CASSDLGGRNEQFF. The CDR3 nucleotides are TGTGCCAGCAGTGATTTGGGGGGTAGGAATGAGCAGTTCTTC. The full variable domain, with the rest looked up from reference TRBV2 and TRBJ2-1, is EPEVTQTPSHQVTQMGQEVILRCVPISNHLYFYWYRQILGQKVEFLVSFYNNEISEKSEIFDDQFSVERPDGSNFTLKIRSTKLEDSAMYFCASSDLGGRNEQFFGPGTRLTVL.

The chain joins TRBV18 to TRBJ2-7; D may be TRBD1 (6 bases). The CDR3 has 16 residues. Germline values: CDR1 KGHSH, CDR2 LQKENI. V was clipped by 2 bases and J by 6 bases, with 20 bases between them. The CDR3 sequence: CASSPRSGTGSSEQYF. CDR3 DNA: TGTGCCAGCTCACCAAGGTCCGGAACAGGGAGCTCCGAGCAGTACTTC.

The V gene is TRBV25-1, the J gene TRBJ2-2; 7 positions match TRBD1. The CDR3 runs 14 residues. Germline lookup yields CDR1 MGHDK and CDR2 SYGVNS. The junction had 4 bases not matched to a gene; V was cut back by 8 bases and J by 1 base. For the CDR3, the DNA is TGTGCCAGCCGGGGACAGATGAACACCGGGGAGCTGTTTTTT. Amino acid sequence: CASRGQMNTGELFF.

This clonotype appeared many times. This sequence joins TRBV11-2 and TRBJ2-5; possibly TRBD2 for D (5 bases). Germline V gene data show CDR1 as SGHAT and CDR2 as FQNNGV. V was shortened by 5 bases and J by 4 bases, with 8 bases between the two germline ends. The CDR3 runs 12 residues. The CDR3 spells CASSPGVETQYF. Written as DNA, the CDR3 is TGTGCCAGCAGCCCCGGGGTAGAGACCCAGTACTTC. Drawing the rest from reference TRBV11-2 and TRBJ2-5, the complete variable domain is EAGVAQSPRYKIIEKRQSVAFWCNPISGHATLYWYQQILGQGPKLLIQFQNNGVVDDSQLPKDRFSAERLKGVDSTLKIQPAKLEDSAVYLCASSPGVETQYFGPGTRLLVL.

The chain links TRBV6-1 to TRBJ2-5; TRBD2 aligns across 7 bases. This CDR3 is built from 16 residues. V lost 7 bases, J lost 2 bases, and 13 bases stayed unmatched. The germline V gene encodes CDR1 MNHNS and CDR2 SASEGT. CDR3 protein: CASTRGSRGTQETQYF. The CDR3 DNA follows: TGTGCCAGCACCCGCGGATCGCGGGGGACTCAAGAGACCCAGTACTTC.

This clonotype showed up many times. The chain uses TRBV2 and TRBJ2-7, with TRBD2 identical over 7 bases. J was trimmed by 4 bases and V by 5 bases; bases with no gene match: 11. The V gene's germline CDR1 is SNHLY and CDR2 FYNNEI. CDR3 size: 15 residues. In DNA, the CDR3 is TGTGCCAGCAGTCAAATCCGCGCGGGAGAATACGAGCAGTACTTC. This sequence encodes CASSQIRAGEYEQYF.

Many counts were recorded for this clonotype. This chain uses TRBV7-2 with TRBJ2-7; 8 nucleotides align to TRBD2. The germline V gene has CDR1 SGHTA and CDR2 FQGNSA. The J segment lost 1 base and the V segment lost 5 bases, leaving 4 bases of the junction unmatched. The CDR3 is 14 residues long. The CDR3 bases are TGTGCCAGCAGCCCCGGGAGGGAGTCCTACGAGCAGTACTTC. This encodes CASSPGRESYEQYF.

Ten or more counts support this clonotype. The junction departs from the called germline gene at one end, perhaps through a read error. V gene TRBV4-2 combines with J gene TRBJ1-4; D perhaps matches TRBD1 (5 bases). CDR3 length: 15 amino acids. Germline loops: CDR1 LGHNA, CDR2 YNFKEQ. The CDR3 DNA reads TGTGCCAGCACCCAACGCCCCCAGGGCAATGAAAAACTGTTTTTT. Translating it yields CASTQRPQGNEKLFF.

This clonotype was picked up a small number of times. This rearrangement joins TRBV4-1 to TRBJ1-1, with TRBD1 as a possible D gene (6 bases). CDR1 is MGHRA and CDR2 is YSYEKL in the germline V gene. The ends were cut back, 1 base at V and 5 bases at J, with 11 bases in the middle. This CDR3 has 14 residues. The CDR3 spells CASSQVGGGTEAFF. The CDR3, as DNA: TGCGCCAGCAGCCAAGTAGGAGGGGGAACTGAAGCTTTCTTT.

CDR3 protein: CASSRQGARQETQYF. CDR3 DNA: TGTGCCAGCAGCCGACAGGGGGCGAGGCAAGAGACCCAGTACTTC. The V call is TRBV5-5, the J call TRBJ2-5; 10 positions match TRBD1. CDR3 length: 15 residues. V lost 4 bases and J lost 2; bases outside the gene matches: 5. Germline CDR1 SGHKS, CDR2 YYEKEE (reference sequence).